This T cell receptor (beta chain) was found in a study of blood T cell repertoires in COVID-19. CDR3 length: 14 residues. CDR1 is MNHEY and CDR2 is SMNVEV in the germline V gene (reference sequence). V was pared by 3 bases and J by 0 bases, with 8 bases between. Profiling relied on immunoSEQ multiplex PCR, and the TCRdb table lists in-frame clones only, not all of them. The repertoire holds 75,000 to 90,000 clones, with more than 75% as singletons. Sequenced sample: peripheral blood. The V and J genes are TRBV27 and TRBJ1-1, with D possibly matching TRBD1 (6 bases). This TCR derives from a man older than 75 with active or convalescent COVID-19. The CDR3 DNA reads TGTGCCAGCAGTTTGAGGACAGTGAACACTGAAGCTTTCTTT. It encodes CASSLRTVNTEAFF.